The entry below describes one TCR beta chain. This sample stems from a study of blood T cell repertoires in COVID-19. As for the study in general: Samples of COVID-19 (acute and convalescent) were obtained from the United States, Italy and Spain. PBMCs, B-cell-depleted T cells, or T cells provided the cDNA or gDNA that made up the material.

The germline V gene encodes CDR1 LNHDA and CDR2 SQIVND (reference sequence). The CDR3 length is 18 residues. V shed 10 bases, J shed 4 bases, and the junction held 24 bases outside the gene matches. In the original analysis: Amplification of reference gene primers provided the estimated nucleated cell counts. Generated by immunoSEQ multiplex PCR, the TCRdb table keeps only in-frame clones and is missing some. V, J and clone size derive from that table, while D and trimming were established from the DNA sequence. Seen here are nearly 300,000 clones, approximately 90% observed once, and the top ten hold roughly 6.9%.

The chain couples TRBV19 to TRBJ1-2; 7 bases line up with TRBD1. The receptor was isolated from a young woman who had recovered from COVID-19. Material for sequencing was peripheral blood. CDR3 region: CATTEGSGTASLRYGYTF. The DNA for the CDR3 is TGTGCCACCACAGAAGGTTCGGGGACAGCCTCCCTGCGCTATGGCTACACCTTC.